This TCR beta chain was sequenced in a study of memory CD4+ T cells and cytomegalovirus serostatus. TCRdb keeps only in-frame clones here, not all; method: immunoSEQ multiplex PCR. Seen here are roughly 86,000 clones, over 70% observed once, and the top ten hold about 4%. The sort gate was single viable CD3+CD4+CD8-CD45RO+ cells for memory CD4+ T cells. This TCR was sampled from an adult in good health and CMV-seropositive. Material for sequencing was memory CD4+ T cells from blood.

The CDR3 here is CAITSSGGTGELFF. CDR3 coding DNA: TGTGCCATCACTTCTAGCGGGGGCACCGGGGAGCTGTTTTTT. The V call is TRBV10-3, the J call TRBJ2-2; 10 bases are shared with TRBD2. V trimming: 7 bases; J trimming: 4 bases; junction bases outside the gene matches: 3. This CDR3 comprises 14 residues. Germline loops: CDR1 ENHRY, CDR2 SYGVKD.